These 23 T cell receptor beta chains share one sample of origin, sequenced in a study of blood T cells in healthy people across ages (dated by TCRdb to 2013 to 2016). Library preparation used 5' RACE. Sequencing instrument: Illumina HiSeq 2500. A second PCR of roughly 7 to 12 cycles was performed with a sample-barcoded 5' primer and a J-beta primer mix. TCRdb ran its own pipeline on the public reads, namely fastp trimming at Q25 and MiXCR clone calling, and kept in-frame beta chains. Each record represents a unique CDR3 protein, reported with the most common genes and DNA among its rows. The sample yields under 1 million distinct CDR3 sequences; 40% to 50% were counted once. The ten most abundant clones make up about 21% of the sample. Sequences were obtained from blood. The receptors shown here come from a man in his fifties or sixties in good health.

This clonotype occurred a few times. This chain connects TRBV7-7 to TRBJ2-7; unclear D gene. The CDR3 has 13 residues. The germline V gene encodes CDR1 SSHAT and CDR2 FNYEAQ (reference sequence). V was shortened by 5 bases and J by 2 bases, with 10 bases between the two germline ends. The CDR3 reads CASSHGPAYEQYF. DNA for the CDR3: TGTGCCAGCAGCCACGGGCCTGCCTACGAGCAGTACTTC.

This chain uses TRBV29-1 with TRBJ1-5; the D gene is possibly TRBD1 (6 bases). Germline CDR1 SQVTM, CDR2 ANQGSEA. Trimming left V 6 bases short and J 5 bases short, with 14 bases between. CDR3 length: 13 residues. Written as DNA, the CDR3 is TGCAGCGTGGCCCCGGACAGCGATCAGCCCCAGCATTTT. Its protein is CSVAPDSDQPQHF. Looking up the rest from reference TRBV29-1 and TRBJ1-5 gives the full variable domain: SAVISQKPSRDICQRGTSLTIQCQVDSQVTMMFWYRQQPGQSLTLIATANQGSEATYESGFVIDKFPISRPNLTFSTLTVSNMSPEDSSIYLCSVAPDSDQPQHFGDGTRLSIL.

This clonotype was seen ten or more times. The V and J genes are TRBV29-1 and TRBJ2-7; 7 nucleotides match TRBD2. The trim removed 4 bases at V and 2 bases at J, leaving 11 bases unmatched. This CDR3 region has 15 residues. Germline V gene sequence: CDR1 SQVTM, CDR2 ANQGSEA. As DNA, the CDR3 is TGCAGCGTTGCGGGGAGGGAGGGGTCTCCCTACGAGCAGTACTTC. This codes for CSVAGREGSPYEQYF.

This clonotype was found many times. One junction end disagrees with the germline gene, perhaps due to a read error. The chain joins TRBV5-1 to TRBJ1-1; maybe TRBD1 (5 bases). The germline V gene has CDR1 SGHRS and CDR2 YFSETQ. This CDR3 contains 13 residues. The CDR3 protein is CASSLDSNTEAFF. CDR3 nucleotides: TGTGCCAGCAGCTTAGACAGTAACACTGAAGCTTTCTTT.

A few counts support this clonotype. The chain recombines TRBV9 with TRBJ2-1, with 8 nucleotides matching TRBD2. In germline, CDR1 is SGDLS, CDR2 YYNGEE. After removal of 4 bases from V and 0 bases from J, the junction contained 6 bases not matched to a gene. This CDR3 is built from 16 residues. The CDR3 sequence is CASSPEAGDSYNEQFF. The CDR3 region has the DNA TGTGCCAGCAGCCCAGAAGCGGGGGACTCCTACAATGAGCAGTTCTTC.

This clonotype occurred a few times. The CDR3 loop is CASTMGGTAIGYTF. The DNA of the CDR3 is TGTGCCAGCACCATGGGGGGGACCGCTATCGGCTACACCTTC. V gene TRBV7-8 combines with J gene TRBJ1-2, with D maybe TRBD1 (5 bases). This CDR3 spans 14 amino acids. Per germline, CDR1 SGHVS and CDR2 FQNEAQ. With 7 bases removed from V and 8 bases from J, the gap between germline ends came to 20 bases.

There are a few counts of this clonotype. The rearrangement links TRBV7-2 to TRBJ2-1; 7 bases are a match to TRBD1. V lost 5 bases to trimming and J lost 9 bases; unmatched junction nucleotides: 13. CDR3 length equals 15 residues. Germline V CDR1 and CDR2: SGHTA, FQGNSA. CDR3 amino acids: CASSPHRGGNGEQFF. The CDR3 nucleotides read TGTGCCAGCAGCCCTCACAGGGGCGGTAACGGTGAGCAGTTCTTC.

The V call is TRBV7-2, the J call TRBJ2-7; D gene ambiguous. The CDR3 runs 14 residues. V was pared by 5 bases and J by 4 bases, with 15 bases between. The germline CDR1 and CDR2 sequences are SGHTA and FQGNSA. The CDR3 is CASSAGSGPYEQYF. The CDR3 nucleotides read TGTGCCAGCAGCGCCGGGTCTGGCCCTTACGAGCAGTACTTC.

The rearrangement links TRBV12-3 or TRBV12-4 to TRBJ2-6; unclear D gene. The CDR3 contains 15 residues. Trimming removed 5 bases at V and 1 base at J, with 9 bases between. The CDR3 DNA reads as TGTGCCAGCAGTACGGCGTCGTCTGGGGCCAACGTCCTGACTTTC. Residues: CASSTASSGANVLTF.

This clonotype has more than one count but fewer than ten. This chain uses TRBV6-1 with TRBJ1-5; 7 nucleotides line up with TRBD1. After removal of 6 bases from V and 2 bases from J, the junction contained 4 bases not matched to a gene. CDR3 length: 14 residues. Looked up from germline, CDR1 is MNHNS and CDR2 is SASEGT. The CDR3 protein is CASSETGGNQPQHF. As DNA, the CDR3 is TGTGCCAGCAGCGAAACAGGGGGCAATCAGCCCCAGCATTTT.

As DNA, the CDR3 is TGTGCCAGCAGCTCGGGACTAGCAATTTCCGAGCAGTACTTC. As protein: CASSSGLAISEQYF. This chain joins TRBV12-3 or TRBV12-4 and TRBJ2-5, with 9 bases aligning to TRBD2. The J call may be faulty, since TRBJ2-7 better matches the DNA end. The CDR3 totals 14 residues.

This clonotype has a single count. The chain has TRBV7-9 and TRBJ2-3, with a possible D match to TRBD2 (7 bases). The V end lost 11 bases, the J end lost 2 bases, and 11 bases lay between the germline ends. This CDR3 is built from 12 residues. The germline CDR1 and CDR2 sequences are SEHNR and FQNEAQ (reference sequence). The CDR3 is CAGGDNTDTQYF. The CDR3, as DNA: TGTGCCGGGGGGGACAACACAGATACGCAGTATTTT.

This chain uses TRBV5-4 with TRBJ2-1; D is unclear. V was pared by 5 bases and J by 5 bases, with 11 bases between. CDR3 length: 13 amino acids. The germline V gene encodes CDR1 SGHNT and CDR2 YYREEE (reference sequence). The CDR3 here is CASRARVDNEQFF. CDR3 DNA sequence: TGTGCCAGCAGAGCCCGGGTAGACAATGAGCAGTTCTTC.

A word on this clonotype: The germline gene is not matched at one end of the junction; a read error may be the cause. The chain combines TRBV12-3 or TRBV12-4 with TRBJ2-1; maybe TRBD1 (6 bases). This CDR3 has 16 residues. The CDR3: CASTPRQGLSSNEQFF. The CDR3 DNA follows: TGTGCCAGCACCCCACGCCAGGGGTTATCCTCCAATGAGCAGTTCTTC.

V is TRBV20-1 and J is TRBJ2-5, with D tentatively TRBD1 (6 bases). The CDR3 is 14 residues long. The V end was cut by 2 bases, the J end by 1 base, with 11 bases between. Germline V gene sequence: CDR1 DFQATT, CDR2 SNEGSKA (reference sequence). DNA for the CDR3: TGCAGTGCTAGACAGGGGAGCACCCAAGAGACCCAGTACTTC. Its translation is CSARQGSTQETQYF.

There are a few counts of this clonotype. The chain links TRBV6-6 to TRBJ1-2, with TRBD1 matching 11 bases. Trimming at V came to 4 bases and at J to 8 bases, leaving 9 bases not matched to a gene. This CDR3 region has 15 residues. Germline lookup yields CDR1 MNHNY and CDR2 SVGAGI (reference sequence). CDR3: CASSFTDRGLKGYTF. The CDR3 bases are TGTGCCAGCAGTTTCACGGACAGGGGGCTAAAGGGCTACACCTTC.

The chain links TRBV7-2 to TRBJ2-1, with a tentative D call TRBD2 (5 bases). Looked up from germline, CDR1 is SGHTA and CDR2 is FQGNSA. The V end was cut by 7 bases, the J end by 4 bases, with 11 bases between. The CDR3 extends over 13 amino acids. CDR3 residues: CASNPSGYNEQFF. In nucleotides, the CDR3 is TGTGCCAGCAACCCTTCGGGGTACAATGAGCAGTTCTTC.

The chain carries TRBV9 and TRBJ2-3; possibly TRBD2 for D (6 bases). V was shortened by 4 bases and J by 0 bases, with 18 bases between the two germline ends. Germline-derived CDR1 and CDR2 are SGDLS and YYNGEE. The CDR3 spans 17 residues. The CDR3 region has the DNA TGTGCCAGCAGCCCCCGCACGGGACTTACTAGCACAGATACGCAGTATTTT. This encodes CASSPRTGLTSTDTQYF.

J is TRBJ2-7 and V is TRBV25-1; D ambiguous. Per the germline V gene, CDR1 is MGHDK and CDR2 is SYGVNS. This CDR3 is built from 15 residues. Trimming removed 5 bases from V and 3 bases from J, with 17 bases in between. This chain's CDR3 is CASSPRGEINYEQYF. CDR3 DNA: TGTGCCAGCAGTCCACGTGGGGAAATCAACTACGAGCAGTACTTC.

This clonotype was detected only a few times. The J gene is TRBJ1-4, the V gene TRBV11-2; D is unresolved. CDR3 length: 15 residues. V lost 5 bases to trimming and J lost 5 bases, with 15 bases between them. Germline V gene data show CDR1 as SGHAT and CDR2 as FQNNGV. CDR3 coding DNA: TGTGCCAGCAGCCGCGCTAGCGGAAGGAATGAAAAACTGTTTTTT. Its translation: CASSRASGRNEKLFF.

In this sample, this clonotype turned up a few times. This chain joins TRBV4-3 and TRBJ2-1, with a possible D match to TRBD1 (6 bases). This CDR3 has 16 residues. Trimming took 8 bases from V and 3 from J, leaving 20 bases between them. Germline V gives CDR1 LGHNA, CDR2 YSLEER. The CDR3 sequence is CASASLGQGIYNEQFF. As DNA, the CDR3 is TGCGCCAGCGCGAGTTTGGGCCAGGGGATCTACAATGAGCAGTTCTTC.

The CDR3 DNA sequence: TGTGCCAGCAGCCAAGATCTCAGGGGGTCGGGCACTGAAGCTTTCTTT. This gives the protein CASSQDLRGSGTEAFF. The chain joins TRBV4-2 to TRBJ1-1, with 7 bases identical to TRBD1. CDR1 and CDR2 (germline): LGHNA, YNFKEQ. The CDR3 contains 16 residues. Trimming at V came to 0 bases and at J to 4 bases, leaving 8 bases not matched to a gene.

The chain joins TRBV13 to TRBJ2-1; possibly TRBD1 for D (5 bases). The V end was cut by 4 bases, the J end by 6 bases, with 16 bases between. This CDR3 comprises 15 residues. CDR1 and CDR2 (germline): PRHDT, FYEKMQ (reference sequence). CDR3 DNA: TGTGCCAGCAGCTACACAGGATGGGCGAGCAATGAGCAGTTCTTC. Amino acid sequence: CASSYTGWASNEQFF.